These 20 T cell receptor beta chains share one sample of origin, sequenced in a study of blood T cell repertoires in COVID-19. TCRdb's copy holds only in-frame clones and misses some; the assay was immunoSEQ multiplex PCR. The sample records under 550,000 clones, around 90% being singletons. Sample: peripheral blood. These receptors all stem from a man in his late teens or twenties with COVID-19, enrolled during active disease.

This chain connects TRBV24-1 to TRBJ2-5, with a tentative D call TRBD2 (5 bases). Per the germline V gene, CDR1 is KGHDR and CDR2 is SFDVKD. This CDR3 is 14 amino acids long. V dropped 3 bases and J dropped 5 bases, with 12 bases sitting between them. The CDR3 DNA reads TGTGCCACCAGTGATCCCGGGGTGGGGGAGACCCAGTACTTC. It yields the protein CATSDPGVGETQYF.

The chain recombines TRBV5-6 with TRBJ2-3; 10 nucleotides line up with TRBD2. The CDR3 is 17 residues long. The J segment lost 0 bases and the V segment lost 0 bases, leaving 4 bases of the junction unmatched. From germline, CDR1 is SGHDT and CDR2 YYEEEE. Here the CDR3 DNA reads TGTGCCAGCAGCTTGGCCGGGACTAGCGCGAGCACAGATACGCAGTATTTT. Residues: CASSLAGTSASTDTQYF.

The chain links TRBV5-4 to TRBJ2-2; TRBD2 is a possible D gene (5 bases). Germline V gives CDR1 SGHNT, CDR2 YYREEE (reference sequence). V shed 2 bases and J shed 5 bases, with 7 bases lying between them. CDR3 length: 13 amino acids. CDR3 DNA sequence: TGTGCCAGCAGCTTACCGGGAACCGGGGAGCTGTTTTTT. Amino acids: CASSLPGTGELFF. The full variable domain, rest sourced from reference TRBV5-4 and TRBJ2-2, is ETGVTQSPTHLIKTRGQQVTLRCSSQSGHNTVSWYQQALGQGPQFIFQYYREEENGRGNFPPRFSGLQFPNYSSELNVNALELDDSALYLCASSLPGTGELFFGEGSRLTVL.

The chain recombines TRBV3-1 (or the pseudogene TRBV3-2) with TRBJ2-3; possible D gene TRBD2, 5 bases. V was clipped by 1 base and J by 4 bases, with 9 bases between them. The CDR3 spans 14 residues. Germline V gene sequence: CDR1 LGHDT, CDR2 YNNKEL (reference sequence). The CDR3 region is CASSQGTSSDTQYF. In DNA, the CDR3 is TGTGCCAGCAGCCAAGGGACTTCCTCAGATACGCAGTATTTT.

The rearrangement links TRBV5-4 to TRBJ2-4; D remains ambiguous. The germline V and J ends were trimmed by 6 bases and 2 bases, with 6 bases remaining between them. Germline CDR1 and CDR2: SGHNT and YYREEE (reference sequence). The CDR3 loop spans 12 amino acids. The chain's CDR3 is CASTSSKNIQYF. The CDR3 DNA follows: TGTGCCAGCACCTCGTCCAAAAACATTCAGTACTTC.

The genes are TRBV4-1 and TRBJ2-5; 10 positions agree with TRBD1. This CDR3 contains 16 residues. The junction had 3 bases not matched to a gene; V was cut back by 1 base and J by 1 base. CDR1 and CDR2 (germline): MGHRA, YSYEKL. The DNA of the CDR3 is TGCGCCAGCAGCCAAGGTCGGACAGGGGGCCAAGAGACCCAGTACTTC. Residues: CASSQGRTGGQETQYF.

This clone was recorded once. The chain couples TRBV6-1 to TRBJ1-2; 9 bases align to TRBD1. The CDR3 is 15 residues long. The germline V gene has CDR1 MNHNS and CDR2 SASEGT. The V segment lost 1 base and the J segment 8 bases; nucleotides outside the gene matches: 8. CDR3 nucleotide sequence: TGTGCCAGCAGTGAAGAGGGGACAGGGTCGGACGGCTACACCTTC. Translated, it gives CASSEEGTGSDGYTF.

V gene TRBV24-1 combines with J gene TRBJ1-1; no firm D call. V lost 5 bases, J lost 9 bases, and 9 bases lay in between. The CDR3 is 11 amino acids. Germline CDR1 and CDR2: KGHDR and SFDVKD. The CDR3: CATSVGRKAFF. CDR3 sequence (DNA): TGTGCCACCAGTGTTGGGCGTAAAGCTTTCTTT.

This clone was counted between two and nine times. The V gene is TRBV12-3 or TRBV12-4, the J gene TRBJ2-7; D might be TRBD1 (6 bases). The CDR3 is 12 residues long. The V and J ends lost 5 bases and 2 bases respectively, with 7 bases between them. CDR3 residues: CASSRTAYEQYF. The CDR3 DNA reads as TGTGCCAGCAGTCGGACAGCCTACGAGCAGTACTTC.

CDR3 loop: CAWRGTNTGELFF. In DNA form, the CDR3 reads TGTGCCTGGAGGGGCACGAACACCGGGGAGCTGTTTTTT. V usage is TRBV30 and J usage is TRBJ2-2; D is unresolved. V lost 3 bases and J lost 0, with 5 bases in between. Looked up from germline, CDR1 is GTSNPN and CDR2 is SVGIG (reference sequence). The CDR3 is 13 residues long.

The rearrangement joins TRBV5-4 to TRBJ1-1, with 8 positions matching TRBD1. V lost 2 bases, J lost 6 bases, and 3 bases stayed unmatched. CDR1 is SGHNT, CDR2 YYREEE, per germline (reference sequence). The CDR3 is made up of 13 amino acids. The CDR3 coding sequence is TGTGCCAGCAGCTTCCGACAGGGGCCTGAAGCTTTCTTT. It is translated as CASSFRQGPEAFF. The whole variable domain, remainder taken from reference TRBV5-4 and TRBJ1-1, is ETGVTQSPTHLIKTRGQQVTLRCSSQSGHNTVSWYQQALGQGPQFIFQYYREEENGRGNFPPRFSGLQFPNYSSELNVNALELDDSALYLCASSFRQGPEAFFGQGTRLTVV.

The rearrangement links TRBV5-6 to TRBJ2-7; 7 nucleotides agree with TRBD1. CDR3 length: 14 amino acids. V lost 4 bases to trimming and J lost 0 bases; unmatched junction nucleotides: 4. CDR1 and CDR2 (germline): SGHDT, YYEEEE. In DNA, the CDR3 is TGTGCCAGCAGCGGCTCAGGGGGCTCCTACGAGCAGTACTTC. Protein sequence: CASSGSGGSYEQYF.

The chain combines TRBV9 with TRBJ2-1; weak D call: TRBD1 (6 bases). The ends were cut back, 3 bases at V and 8 bases at J, with 15 bases in the middle. CDR1 and CDR2 from the germline V gene are SGDLS and YYNGEE. The CDR3 loop spans 14 amino acids. The DNA for the CDR3 is TGTGCCAGCAGCGACGGGCCAGGGGTCGATGAGCAGTTCTTC. It is translated as CASSDGPGVDEQFF.

This chain connects TRBV6-6 to TRBJ1-1; D gene unclear. V was trimmed by 5 bases and J by 4 bases, leaving 11 bases between them. Germline CDR1 and CDR2: MNHNY and SVGAGI (reference sequence). The CDR3 is made up of 13 amino acids. CDR3 protein: CASSRWGGTEAFF. The CDR3 region has the DNA TGTGCCAGCAGTCGATGGGGAGGCACTGAAGCTTTCTTT.

The rearrangement joins TRBV6-2 or TRBV6-3 to TRBJ2-5; D is unclear. V lost 2 bases, J lost 5 bases, and 12 bases lay in between. The CDR3 runs 14 residues. Germline loops: CDR1 MNHEY, CDR2 SVGEGT. In nucleotides, the CDR3 is TGTGCCAGCAGTTACCTGGCTAGTGTGGAGACCCAGTACTTC. It is translated as CASSYLASVETQYF.

This chain links TRBV27 with TRBJ2-1, with D tentatively TRBD2 (6 bases). Germline V gene data show CDR1 as MNHEY and CDR2 as SMNVEV (reference sequence). This CDR3 is built from 14 residues. V was clipped by 5 bases and J by 4 bases, with 12 bases between them. CDR3 nucleotide sequence: TGTGCCAGCAGTATCCGCGGGATGTACAATGAGCAGTTCTTC. It encodes CASSIRGMYNEQFF.

DNA of the CDR3: TGTGCCAGCGTCCTGGGCCCTGGGGCCAACGTCCTGACTTTC. This sequence encodes CASVLGPGANVLTF. The rearrangement links TRBV13 to TRBJ2-6; D gene ambiguous. This CDR3 is 14 amino acids long. The germline CDR1 and CDR2 sequences are PRHDT and FYEKMQ (reference sequence). Between the trimmed V and J ends, which lost 8 bases and 2 bases, there was a span of 10 bases.

The rearrangement uses TRBV6-4 and TRBJ1-4, with D hard to call. Trimming shortened V by 10 bases and J by 1 base, and 4 bases separated the two germline ends. This CDR3 has 11 residues. The germline CDR1 and CDR2 sequences are MRHNA and SNTAGT. Written as DNA, the CDR3 is TGTGCCATCAAAACTAATGAAAAACTGTTTTTT. This encodes CAIKTNEKLFF.

V and J are TRBV5-6 and TRBJ1-2, with 8 nucleotides matching TRBD1. The CDR3 covers 15 residues. The V gene's germline CDR1 is SGHDT and CDR2 YYEEEE. With V trimmed by 4 bases and J by 4 bases, 9 bases remained unmatched. CDR3 DNA: TGTGCCAGCAGCGGTCCGAGACAGGGGTTCTATGGCTACACCTTC. This codes for CASSGPRQGFYGYTF.

Here the CDR3 reads CASSRGNLSYEQYF. As DNA, the CDR3 is TGTGCCAGCTCGCGGGGGAACCTCTCCTACGAGCAGTACTTC. This chain joins TRBV2 and TRBJ2-7; 7 bases map to TRBD2. This CDR3 has 14 residues. The ends lost 8 bases at V and 0 bases at J; junction bases unmatched: 7. Germline lookup yields CDR1 SNHLY and CDR2 FYNNEI.